This TCR beta chain was identified during a study of CD8 T cells in Susac syndrome. V was shortened by 1 base and J by 9 bases, with 1 base between the two germline ends. The CDR3 runs to 10 residues. RNA, at about 0.45 to 1 ug, was reverse transcribed with random hexamers. Across 54 Vbeta and 13 Jbeta, TCR beta CDR3 was amplified with immunoSEQ multiplex PCR. TCRdb reprocessed the immunoSEQ multiplex PCR reads via MiXCR and lists one record per CDR3 protein. Of around 270,000 distinct CDR3 sequences listed, around 91% were seen once; the top ten hold approximately 0.18%. CD8+ and CD4+ T cells taken from blood had their TCR beta sequenced.

This TCR was sampled from a human donor with multiple sclerosis. The sample consisted of CD8+ T cells from PBMCs. The J gene is TRBJ2-1, the V gene TRBV12-3 or TRBV12-4; no clear D. The CDR3 DNA is TGTGCCAGCAGTTTAGTTGAGCAGTTCTTC. Protein: CASSLVEQFF.